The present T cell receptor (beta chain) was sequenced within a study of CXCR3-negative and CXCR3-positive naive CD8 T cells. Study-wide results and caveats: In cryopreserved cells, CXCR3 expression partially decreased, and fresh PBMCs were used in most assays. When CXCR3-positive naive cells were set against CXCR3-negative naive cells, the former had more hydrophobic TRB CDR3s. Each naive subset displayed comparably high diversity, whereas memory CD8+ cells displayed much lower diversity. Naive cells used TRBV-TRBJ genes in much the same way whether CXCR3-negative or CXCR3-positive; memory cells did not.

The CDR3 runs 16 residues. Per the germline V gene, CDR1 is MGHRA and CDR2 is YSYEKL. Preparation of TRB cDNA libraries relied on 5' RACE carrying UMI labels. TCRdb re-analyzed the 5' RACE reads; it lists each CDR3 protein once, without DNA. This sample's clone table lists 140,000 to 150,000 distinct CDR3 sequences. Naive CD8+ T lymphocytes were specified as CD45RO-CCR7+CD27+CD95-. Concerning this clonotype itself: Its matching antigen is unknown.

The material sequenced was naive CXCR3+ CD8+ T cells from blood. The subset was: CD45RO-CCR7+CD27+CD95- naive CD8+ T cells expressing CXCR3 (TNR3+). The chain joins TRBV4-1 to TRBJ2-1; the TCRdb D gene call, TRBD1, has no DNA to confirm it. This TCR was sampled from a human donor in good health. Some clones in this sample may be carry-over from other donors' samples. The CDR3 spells CASSPQGGRFENEQFF.